Shown below are 7 T cell receptor beta chains from a single sample sequenced in a study of T cells in Graves' hyperthyroidism and ophthalmopathy. Amplified TCR beta CDR3 regions derived from RNA transcripts. A set of HTBI primers served as the primers for a first-round RT-PCR of the TCR CDR3. MiXCR, run by TCRdb on the multiplex PCR reads, gives a single entry per CDR3 protein. The data hold some 530,000 distinct CDR3 sequences, with under 25% observed a single time. Sequencing input: blood. All receptors derive from a woman in her seventies with Graves' ophthalmopathy.

The chain has TRBV6-1 and TRBJ1-4; 9 bases agree with TRBD1. The CDR3 has 15 residues. Trimming at V came to 6 bases and at J to 7 bases, leaving 9 bases not matched to a gene. CDR1 is MNHNS, CDR2 SASEGT, per germline. The CDR3 region has the DNA TGTGCCAGCAGCATAGATGGGACAGGGAGTGAAAAACTGTTTTTT. It is translated as CASSIDGTGSEKLFF.

A few counts support this clonotype. The genes are TRBV25-1 and TRBJ2-5; 10 bases agree with TRBD2. Germline V gene data show CDR1 as MGHDK and CDR2 as SYGVNS. The CDR3 runs 17 residues. Trimming removed 7 bases from V and 4 bases from J; junction bases left unmatched: 15. CDR3 in amino acids: CASNPGGSGRALETQYF. The CDR3 DNA reads TGTGCCAGCAACCCGGGCGGGAGCGGGAGGGCGTTAGAGACCCAGTACTTC.

This clonotype came up a few times. The chain carries TRBV28 and TRBJ2-3; TRBD2 matches at 7 bases. CDR1 MDHEN and CDR2 SYDVKM come from the germline V gene. This CDR3 is 17 amino acids long. V gave up 7 bases and J gave up 4 bases; unmatched junction bases: 17. The CDR3 DNA follows: TGTGCCAGCATTCCCCCATTGGGGCGACGGGGGGCAGATACGCAGTATTTT. Translating gives CASIPPLGRRGADTQYF.

This clonotype was detected ten times or more. The chain is built from TRBV10-3 and TRBJ1-2; D gene unclear. CDR3 length: 15 residues. Germline V CDR1 and CDR2: ENHRY, SYGVKD. Trimming cost V 0 bases and J 2 bases, with 10 bases left between them. DNA of the CDR3: TGTGCCATCAGTGAGTCTCCGAGGGTGAACTATGGCTACACCTTC. Translated, it gives CAISESPRVNYGYTF.

This rearrangement joins TRBV28 to TRBJ2-7; TRBD1 might be the D (5 bases). This CDR3 is 16 amino acids long. Looked up from germline, CDR1 is MDHEN and CDR2 is SYDVKM. The germline V and J ends were trimmed by 5 bases and 0 bases, with 17 bases remaining between them. The CDR3 DNA follows: TGTGCCAGCAGTCCACTTACAGGAAGGAGCTCCTACGAGCAGTACTTC. Its protein is CASSPLTGRSSYEQYF.

There are many counts of this clonotype. This chain uses TRBV6-2 or TRBV6-3 with TRBJ2-1; 10 nucleotides line up with TRBD2. The trim removed 2 bases at V and 8 bases at J, leaving 6 bases unmatched. Germline assignment: CDR1 MNHEY and CDR2 SVGEGT. CDR3 length: 15 residues. The CDR3 DNA sequence: TGTGCCAGCAGTTACGGGCTAGCGGGAGAGGATGAGCAGTTCTTC. It encodes CASSYGLAGEDEQFF.

The J gene is TRBJ2-5, the V gene TRBV12-5; perhaps TRBD2 as D (5 bases). This CDR3 contains 14 residues. Trimming took off 4 bases at V and 1 base at J, with 10 bases between the two ends. Germline V CDR1 and CDR2: LGHNT, FRNRAP. The DNA for the CDR3 is TGTGCTAGTGGTTCGGGGTTAACCCAAGAGACCCAGTACTTC. Its translation is CASGSGLTQETQYF. Full variable domain (remainder filled in from reference TRBV12-5 and TRBJ2-5): DARVTQTPRHKVTEMGQEVTMRCQPILGHNTVFWYRQTMMQGLELLAYFRNRAPLDDSGMPKDRFSAEMPDATLATLKIQPSEPRDSAVYFCASGSGLTQETQYFGPGTRLLVL.